The rows below give T cell receptor beta chains drawn from one sample of a study of regulatory T cells in long-lasting Graves disease. Via MiXCR, TCRdb re-called the multiplex PCR reads, giving one row per CDR3 protein. The top ten hold over 15% of the sample, which has about 440,000 distinct CDR3 sequences, under 15% seen once. These records were also assigned to another study, of T cells in Graves' hyperthyroidism and ophthalmopathy.

Material: peripheral blood mononuclear cells (PBMCs), obtained at new diagnosis, from a patient treated with antithyroid drugs. Source of these receptors: a young woman with Graves disease. The CDR3 runs from the conserved cysteine through the conserved F or W. D genes are given only for firm matches. Size values are once, few and many counts, or a class for expanded clones, and some rows have none.

CDR3	DNA	D	V	J	size
CSARSLMGEKLFF	TGCAGTGCTAGATCCCTTATGGGGGAAAAACTGTTTTTT	.	TRBV20-1	TRBJ1-4	many
CASSRTGTQISYEQYF	TGCGCCAGCAGCCGAACCGGGACACAAATCTCCTACGAGCAGTACTTC	.	TRBV5-1	TRBJ2-7	.
CAISADRSITIGKNIQYF	TGTGCCATCAGCGCGGACAGAAGCATTACAATTGGCAAAAACATTCAGTACTTC	.	TRBV10-3	TRBJ2-4	many
CASSPNRWRQTLSSPGNTIYF	TGCGCCAGCAGCCCAAACCGGTGGAGACAGACACTCAGTTCTCCTGGAAACACCATATATTTT	.	TRBV4-1	TRBJ1-3	few
CSARSATGAFQPQHF	TGCAGTGCTAGAAGCGCGACAGGGGCTTTTCAGCCCCAGCATTTT	TRBD1	TRBV20-1	TRBJ1-5	.
CASSPPVTAAGETQYF	TGTGCCAGCTCACCCCCGGTGACAGCGGCGGGAGAGACCCAGTACTTC	.	TRBV18	TRBJ2-5	many
CASSPRTSGLSFSIQYF	TGTGCCAGCTCACCACGGACTAGCGGCTTGAGTTTTAGCATTCAGTACTTC	TRBD2	TRBV18	TRBJ2-4	once
CASTPSGRPGANVLTF	TGTGCCAGCACCCCGTCGGGAAGGCCTGGGGCCAACGTCCTGACTTTC	.	TRBV7-8	TRBJ2-6	many
CAWSLTSGPPNEQFF	TGTGCCTGGAGTCTGACTAGCGGGCCTCCTAATGAGCAGTTCTTC	TRBD2	TRBV30	TRBJ2-1	many
CASSPMTGGNQPQHF	TGTGCCAGCAGCCCTATGACAGGGGGCAATCAGCCCCAGCATTTT	TRBD1	TRBV2	TRBJ1-5	.
CASSVASGLLAGINEQFF	TGTGCCAGCAGCGTAGCGTCCGGGCTACTAGCGGGAATTAATGAGCAGTTCTTC	TRBD2	TRBV9	TRBJ2-1	.
CATSDRDSNLYGYTF	TGTGCCACCAGTGACCGTGACAGTAACCTATATGGCTACACCTTC	.	TRBV24-1	TRBJ1-2	.
CASSASGSDEQFF	TGTGCCAGCAGCGCTAGCGGGAGCGATGAGCAGTTCTTC	TRBD2	TRBV7-6	TRBJ2-1	.
CASSPGAGGGQPQHF	TGTGCCAGCAGCCCCGGCGCGGGGGGGGGTCAGCCCCAGCATTTT	.	TRBV6-1	TRBJ1-5	.
CASSPGTSGTILWVEQYF	TGTGCCAGCAGCCCCGGGACTAGCGGGACAATCTTATGGGTGGAGCAGTACTTC	TRBD2	TRBV7-9	TRBJ2-7	once
CASSQGGSGGQETQYF	TGTGCCAGCAGCCAAGGGGGGAGCGGGGGGCAAGAGACCCAGTACTTC	TRBD2	TRBV4-2	TRBJ2-5	many
CAISDVETQYF	TGTGCCATCAGTGACGTAGAGACCCAGTACTTC	.	TRBV10-3	TRBJ2-5	.
CASSPRDKEGEKLFF	TGTGCCAGCAGTCCAAGGGACAAGGAGGGAGAAAAACTGTTTTTT	.	TRBV28	TRBJ1-4	.
CASSSAGFEYYGYTF	TGTGCCAGCAGTTCCGCAGGGTTCGAGTACTATGGCTACACCTTC	.	TRBV6-5	TRBJ1-2	.
CASSYQSDLTGELFF	TGTGCCAGCAGTTACCAGAGCGACCTGACCGGGGAGCTGTTTTTT	.	TRBV6-5	TRBJ2-2	few
CASSFRGRASGEQFF	TGTGCCAGCAGTTTCCGCGGGAGGGCCTCCGGTGAGCAGTTCTTC	TRBD2	TRBV27	TRBJ2-1	many
CASSPSLGTTSYNEQFF	TGTGCCAGCAGTCCGAGCCTCGGGACTACTTCCTACAATGAGCAGTTCTTC	TRBD2	TRBV27	TRBJ2-1	many
CASSFYICSASRASGGQETQYF	.	.	TRBV11-2	TRBJ2-5	once
CASSPTTGPSYEQYF	TGTGCCAGCAGCCCGACGACAGGGCCCTCCTACGAGCAGTACTTC	TRBD1	TRBV5-6	TRBJ2-7	few
CASSGKSGDNTDTQYF	TGTGCCAGCAGTGGTAAGTCAGGGGATAACACAGATACGCAGTATTTT	.	TRBV6-4	TRBJ2-3	.
CASSFLFRRRNTEAFF	TGTGCCAGCAGTTTTTTGTTCCGCAGACGGAACACTGAAGCTTTCTTT	.	TRBV27	TRBJ1-1	few
CASSLTGHMNTEAFF	TGCGCCAGCAGCTTGACAGGCCACATGAACACTGAAGCTTTCTTT	.	TRBV5-1	TRBJ1-1	few
CASSAPGGARPETQYF	TGTGCCAGCAGCGCCCCGGGGGGGGCGCGTCCGGAGACCCAGTACTTC	TRBD2	TRBV7-9	TRBJ2-5	few